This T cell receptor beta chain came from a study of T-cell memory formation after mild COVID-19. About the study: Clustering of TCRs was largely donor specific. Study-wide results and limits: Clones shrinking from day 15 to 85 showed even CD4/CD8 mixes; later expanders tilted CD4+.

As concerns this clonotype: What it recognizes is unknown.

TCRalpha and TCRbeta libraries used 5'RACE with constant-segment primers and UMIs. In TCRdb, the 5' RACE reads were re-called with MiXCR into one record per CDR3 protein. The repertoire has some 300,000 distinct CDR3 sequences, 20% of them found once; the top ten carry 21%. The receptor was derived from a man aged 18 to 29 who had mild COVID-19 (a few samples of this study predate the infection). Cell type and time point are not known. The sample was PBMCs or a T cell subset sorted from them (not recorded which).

The CDR3 DNA sequence: TGTGCCACCAGTGATGACCGTACAGGGAACACTGAAGCTTTCTTT. This sequence encodes CATSDDRTGNTEAFF. The chain is built from TRBV24-1 and TRBJ1-1; D possibly corresponds to TRBD1 (5 bases). Germline CDR1 reads KGHDR; CDR2 reads SFDVKD. The CDR3 has 15 residues. V was shortened by 3 bases and J by 1 base, with 11 bases between the two germline ends.